The 19 T cell receptor beta chains listed next were all sequenced from one sample in a study of CD8 T cells in ankylosing spondylitis. Study-wide results and caveats: Seemingly characteristic of ankylosing spondylitis blood was a TCR beta motif consisting of about 8 highly homologous variants.

TCRdb re-derived calls from the 5' RACE reads in MiXCR, one entry per CDR3 protein. The top ten hold under 45% of the sample, which has fewer than 250,000 distinct CDR3 sequences, about 17% seen once. These receptors lack a known antigen. The sequenced sample was blood, either unsorted or a sorted T cell fraction (not recorded which). These receptors were collected from a male donor with ankylosing spondylitis.

This clonotype appeared a few times. CDR3 amino acids: CASSLATGANVLTF. The CDR3 nucleotides read TGCGCCAGCAGCTTAGCGACTGGGGCCAACGTCCTGACTTTC. This rearrangement joins TRBV5-1 to TRBJ2-6, with D hard to call. The CDR3 is made up of 14 amino acids. Germline CDR1 and CDR2: SGHRS and YFSETQ. The ends were cut back, 2 bases at V and 2 bases at J, with 5 bases in the middle.

The genes are TRBV5-6 and TRBJ2-7; D call uncertain. Trimming left V 4 bases short and J 3 bases short, with 17 bases between. The CDR3 extends over 15 amino acids. Germline CDR1 is SGHDT and CDR2 is YYEEEE. The CDR3 nucleotides are TGTGCCAGCAGCCCCCAGTCGACTGTAGTCTACGAGCAGTACTTC. It encodes CASSPQSTVVYEQYF.

The V call is TRBV27, the J call TRBJ2-2; maybe TRBD2 (6 bases). Trimming took 4 bases from V and 2 from J, leaving 14 bases between them. CDR3 length: 16 residues. Germline-derived CDR1 and CDR2 are MNHEY and SMNVEV (reference sequence). The CDR3 DNA reads as TGTGCCAGCAGTTCACCTGGAGGGTCCAACACCGGGGAGCTGTTTTTT. Protein: CASSSPGGSNTGELFF.

This clonotype was recorded many times. V usage is TRBV12-3 or TRBV12-4 and J usage is TRBJ2-3; D possibly corresponds to TRBD2 (7 bases). V lost 1 base, J lost 4 bases, and 12 bases lay in between. This CDR3 is built from 15 residues. The CDR3 coding sequence is TGTGCCAGCAGTTTAGGGGGGGGGACATCAGATACGCAGTATTTT. This codes for CASSLGGGTSDTQYF.

This clonotype has a handful of counts. The V call is TRBV27, the J call TRBJ1-5; D might be TRBD1 (5 bases). Germline V CDR1 and CDR2: MNHEY, SMNVEV (reference sequence). CDR3 length equals 13 residues. Between the trimmed V and J ends, which lost 6 bases and 6 bases, there was a span of 12 bases. The DNA for the CDR3 is TGTGCCAGCAGCCAGGGAAAGTCTCAGCCCCAGCATTTT. This translates into CASSQGKSQPQHF.

The chain uses TRBV7-9 and TRBJ2-5; weak D call: TRBD1 (5 bases). This CDR3 has 14 residues. Germline V gene lookup returns CDR1 SEHNR and CDR2 FQNEAQ (reference sequence). V was shortened by 2 bases and J by 5 bases, with 12 bases between the two germline ends. CDR3 sequence reads: CASSLQGVGETQYF. CDR3 nucleotides: TGTGCCAGCAGCTTACAAGGGGTCGGGGAGACCCAGTACTTC.

This clonotype was counted between two and nine times. V is TRBV12-3 or TRBV12-4 and J is TRBJ2-1, with 14 bases matching TRBD2. This CDR3 has 16 amino acids. V was pared by 1 base and J by 7 bases, with 3 bases of the junction left unmatched. CDR3 sequence (DNA): TGTGCCAGCAGTTTAGAAAGACTAGCGGGAGGGAATGAGCAGTTCTTC. Its translation is CASSLERLAGGNEQFF.

V gene TRBV28 combines with J gene TRBJ2-2; 10 bases fit TRBD2. Trimming at V came to 3 bases and at J to 6 bases, leaving 19 bases not matched to a gene. The germline V gene has CDR1 MDHEN and CDR2 SYDVKM. This CDR3 spans 20 amino acids. CDR3 region: CASSFRVGLAQDPSSGELFF. CDR3 bases: TGTGCCAGCAGTTTTCGGGTGGGACTAGCGCAGGATCCCAGCTCCGGGGAGCTGTTTTTT.

The rearrangement uses TRBV27 and TRBJ2-1, with D maybe TRBD2 (7 bases). The CDR3 length is 18 residues. CDR1 MNHEY and CDR2 SMNVEV come from the germline V gene (reference sequence). The chain's CDR3 is CTFSLLSAGARSYNEQFF. The CDR3 nucleotides are TGTACCTTCAGTTTATTGTCGGCGGGGGCAAGATCTTACAATGAGCAGTTCTTC.

The rearrangement joins TRBV5-5 to TRBJ2-1, with 11 bases that match TRBD2. V lost 1 base and J lost 12; bases outside the gene matches: 18. Germline-derived CDR1 and CDR2 are SGHKS and YYEKEE (reference sequence). This CDR3 contains 18 residues. CDR3 loop: CASSLFLAGGAGPLGQFF. The CDR3 DNA follows: TGTGCCAGCAGCTTGTTCCTAGCGGGAGGTGCAGGTCCTTTAGGGCAGTTCTTC.

This clonotype was counted a few times. This CDR3 is CSVGTGGPTEQYF. CDR3 nucleotide sequence: TGCAGCGTTGGGACAGGGGGGCCCACCGAGCAGTACTTC. This rearrangement joins TRBV29-1 to TRBJ2-7; 10 nucleotides align to TRBD1. From germline, CDR1 is SQVTM and CDR2 ANQGSEA. The CDR3 is 13 residues long. Unmatched junction bases numbered 6, after V lost 4 bases and J lost 6 bases.

The gene calls are TRBV5-1 and TRBJ1-4; TRBD1 matches 8 bases. The V gene end was trimmed by 2 bases and the J gene end by 3 bases; junction bases not matched to a gene: 6. The length of the CDR3 is 16 residues. Looked up from germline, CDR1 is SGHRS and CDR2 is YFSETQ. CDR3 residues: CASSFGQGGANEKLFF. The CDR3, as DNA: TGCGCCAGCAGCTTCGGACAGGGCGGCGCTAATGAAAAACTGTTTTTT.

The sample holds a few counts of this clonotype. V usage is TRBV5-1 and J usage is TRBJ2-3; no definite D call. The CDR3 covers 18 residues. Deletions cut 2 bases from V and 0 bases from J, with 19 bases between. Germline-derived CDR1 and CDR2 are SGHRS and YFSETQ. In nucleotides, the CDR3 is TGCGCCAGCAGCTTAGGAGTCGCCACGCGCCCCAGCACAGATACGCAGTATTTT. Protein sequence: CASSLGVATRPSTDTQYF. Full variable domain (remainder filled in from reference TRBV5-1 and TRBJ2-3): KAGVTQTPRYLIKTRGQQVTLSCSPISGHRSVSWYQQTPGQGLQFLFEYFSETQRNKGNFPGRFSGRQFSNSRSEMNVSTLELGDSALYLCASSLGVATRPSTDTQYFGPGTRLTVL.

In its sample, this clonotype was seen many times. The V and J genes are TRBV12-3 or TRBV12-4 and TRBJ1-5; D not certain. The V gene lost 4 bases and the J gene lost 3 bases, with 16 bases spanning the gap. The CDR3 is 16 amino acids. CDR3 sequence: CASSSTTLSSNQPQHF. The DNA for the CDR3 is TGTGCCAGCAGTTCCACGACGTTAAGCTCCAATCAGCCCCAGCATTTT.

The gene calls are TRBV20-1 and TRBJ1-1; 7 bases agree with TRBD1. The CDR3 spans 15 residues. V gave up 5 bases and J gave up 3 bases; unmatched junction bases: 12. Germline-derived CDR1 and CDR2 are DFQATT and SNEGSKA (reference sequence). The CDR3 reads CSAPRGDSGDTEAFF. The CDR3 nucleotides read TGCAGTGCTCCAAGGGGGGACAGCGGGGACACTGAAGCTTTCTTT.

The chain is built from TRBV10-2 and TRBJ1-5; D remains unclear. The germline V and J ends were trimmed by 0 bases and 3 bases, with 6 bases remaining between them. In germline, CDR1 is WSHSY, CDR2 SAAADI. This CDR3 is 14 amino acids long. The CDR3 sequence: CASSESQTNQPQHF. CDR3 DNA sequence: TGCGCCAGCAGTGAGTCACAGACCAATCAGCCCCAGCATTTT.

In regard to this clonotype: At one of its ends the junction is not consistent with the germline gene, which may arise from a read error. J is TRBJ1-4 and V is TRBV20-1, with 9 bases lining up with TRBD1. The CDR3 sequence is 13 residues long. Germline CDR1 DFQATT, CDR2 SNEGSKA (reference sequence). The CDR3 DNA follows: TGCAGTGCGAGAGGGACAGGGCGGGAAAAACTGTTTTTT. Encoded protein: CSARGTGREKLFF.

This clonotype has at least ten counts. This chain connects TRBV10-3 to TRBJ2-5; 9 positions agree with TRBD2. Per germline, CDR1 ENHRY and CDR2 SYGVKD. V was clipped by 8 bases and J by 2 bases; unmatched bases: 9. This CDR3 spans 15 amino acids. The CDR3 coding sequence is TGTGCCATCTGTCCTAGCGGGGCCCCACAAGAGACCCAGTACTTC. It codes for CAICPSGAPQETQYF.

There are a few counts of this clonotype. V gene TRBV6-5 combines with J gene TRBJ2-1, with 11 bases identical to TRBD2. The ends lost 5 bases at V and 8 bases at J; junction bases unmatched: 5. The germline gives CDR1 MNHEY, CDR2 SVGAGI. The CDR3 has 14 amino acids. CDR3 DNA: TGTGCCAGCAGTGTACTAGCGGGAGTGGATGAGCAGTTCTTC. Amino acids: CASSVLAGVDEQFF.